This is a list of T cell receptor beta chains from one sample in a study of blood T cell repertoires in COVID-19. The method was immunoSEQ multiplex PCR; TCRdb's version includes in-frame clones alone and lacks a portion of them. The sample holds 250,000 to 400,000 clones, about nine tenths seen once. Sample: peripheral blood. These receptors were taken from a woman in her twenties or thirties with COVID-19, enrolled during active disease. The conserved cysteine and the conserved F or W are not part of the CDR3 here.

TRBJ1-2	TRBV5-1	ASSLQGSYGYT
TRBJ1-1	TRBV5-6	ASSLEGREGTEAF
TRBJ2-1	TRBV7-9	ASSLERVEQF
TRBJ2-5	TRBV29-1	SAVPGRGTQY
TRBJ1-1	TRBV14	ASSQVTGTMPEAF
TRBJ2-3	TRBV4-1	ASSQGFSAGTDTQY
TRBJ2-3	TRBV7-2	ASSQRGDLADTQY
TRBJ2-3	TRBV28	ASSPPTGSTDTQY
TRBJ2-3	TRBV9	ASSVFGGVTDTQY
TRBJ1-2	TRBV11-3	ASSPTPGGAYGYT
TRBJ2-3	TRBV7-8	ASSKTGSTDTQY
TRBJ1-1	TRBV27	ASSTRTGNTEAF
TRBJ2-1	TRBV7-3	ASSLGQGEDNEQF
TRBJ1-2	TRBV5-1	ASSLNGGANYGYT
TRBJ1-2	TRBV29-1	SVEEKGQPVVGYT
TRBJ2-3	TRBV7-9	ASIGTSGGAGDTQY
TRBJ2-1	TRBV11-2	ASKKRGSSYNEQF
TRBJ2-7	TRBV2	ASSGQATYEQY
TRBJ1-2	TRBV2	ASSVDRGTNYGYT
TRBJ2-3	TRBV5-4	ASSLRLLAGGSTDTQY
TRBJ1-6	TRBV7-2	ASSLGHAGASSPLH
TRBJ2-1	TRBV15	ATSRVGNNEQF
TRBJ2-3	TRBV6-2/TRBV6-3	ASSRAGMGPDTQY
TRBJ2-3	TRBV5-1	ASSLTTSTDTQY
TRBJ1-2	TRBV5-1	ASSSQGLGYT
TRBJ2-2	TRBV3-1/TRBV3-2	ASSQDIGQGRVGELF
TRBJ1-4	TRBV28	ASSPRTGANEKLF
TRBJ2-3	TRBV25-1	ASSELAGMADTQY
TRBJ2-1	TRBV6-2/TRBV6-3	ASSYASGGNEQF
TRBJ2-7	TRBV12-5	ASGPKTSGGSYEQY
TRBJ1-2	TRBV19	ASRDRTSYGYT
TRBJ2-1	TRBV19	ASSGLAIYGYNEQF
TRBJ1-2	TRBV29-1	SVPRDNNYGYT
TRBJ2-5	TRBV2	ASSASQETQY
TRBJ1-2	TRBV10-3	AISAIGTGRADYGYT
TRBJ2-5	TRBV19	ASSISGTGLQETQY
TRBJ1-6	TRBV7-9	ASTVTGLGTPLH
TRBJ2-1	TRBV7-9	ASSSRTSGGLVFYNEQF
TRBJ1-2	TRBV27	ASSAGYGYT
TRBJ2-6	TRBV28	ASSLSSGGQVGANVLT
TRBJ1-1	TRBV6-5	ASSYPGWAGEAF
TRBJ1-4	TRBV12-3/TRBV12-4	ASSQGQRLF
TRBJ1-2	TRBV19	ASRSPEGYT
TRBJ2-7	TRBV19	ASSISGGVLSYEQY
TRBJ2-3	TRBV27	ASSSLGQGEDTQY
TRBJ2-1	TRBV7-3	ASSLRGASYNEQF
TRBJ1-6	TRBV18	ASSPQGSNSPLH
TRBJ1-4	TRBV7-2	ASSLVARVGEKLF
TRBJ1-1	TRBV6-5	ASSYSIRGTEAF
TRBJ1-2	TRBV2	ASPRWEGQGYT
TRBJ1-4	TRBV6-4	APRGLGEKLF
TRBJ1-2	TRBV7-2	ASSLPWDREKDGYT
TRBJ1-4	TRBV5-4	ASSIQGREKLF
TRBJ1-5	TRBV6-2/TRBV6-3	ASSYLGARQPQH
TRBJ2-1	TRBV5-1	ASSLALAGGSDEQF